Given below is one T cell receptor (beta chain) in context. What it binds is unknown. TCRdb re-called the reads through MiXCR, storing one row per CDR3 protein. The sample yields approximately 470,000 distinct CDR3 sequences, under 55% seen once. This sample was included in a study of T cell repertoires in cytomegalovirus infection. About the study: Recently described HLA-C-restricted plus well-studied HLA-B-restricted CMV epitopes were used. Through public TCR beta signatures, both CMV infection and matching HLA type were indicated. Broader study findings: It was HLA-C-restricted CMV-specific TCR beta clonotypes that dominated the response ex vivo. Cumulated frequencies of public TCR beta families served to identify carriers of CMV plus the relevant HLA.

The J segment lost 8 bases and the V segment lost 6 bases, leaving 16 bases of the junction unmatched. This CDR3 comprises 16 residues. Per germline, CDR1 MNHNY and CDR2 SVGAGI (reference sequence). The sequences come from cultured PBMCs, collected from culture after CMV antigen stimulation. This sequence joins TRBV6-6 and TRBJ2-1, with 7 positions matching TRBD2. The sequence was obtained from a human donor in good health (CMV status not recorded). Some clones in this sample may be carry-over from other donors' samples. The CDR3 DNA is TGTGCCAGCAGCCCATTGGGCGGGAGATTCCTCGATGAGCAGTTCTTC. It specifies CASSPLGGRFLDEQFF.